This T cell receptor (beta chain) was recorded in a study of T-cell reconstitution after alpha-beta-depleted transplantation in children. Study-level points and caveats: Reportedly, only several hundred clones from non-depleted graft cells drove alpha-beta T-cell counts at about two months. The origin of high day-60 TCRbeta diversity in some patients lay in surviving recipient T cells and thymic progenitors. T-cell numbers and diversity one year post-transplant derived largely from freshly generated T cells.

CDR3 length: 18 amino acids. V gave up 4 bases and J gave up 0 bases; unmatched junction bases: 15. Germline CDR1 reads SQVTM; CDR2 reads ANQGSEA. This clonotype was seen repeatedly, ten times or more. The antigen remains undetermined. Unique molecular identifiers were used in preparing the TCRbeta library. One entry per CDR3 protein results from TCRdb running MiXCR on the PCR reads. The sample shows hundreds of thousands of distinct CDR3 sequences, about 26% of them seen only once. The clonotype originates from a girl aged 2 to 9 with Fanconi anemia, due to receive a stem cell transplant. V and J are TRBV29-1 and TRBJ2-1, with 7 bases that match TRBD2. The material sequenced was PBMCs, taken before TCRalphabeta/CD19-depleted stem cell transplant. CDR3 sequence reads: CSVVKGGRGTSSYNEQFF. The CDR3 DNA reads TGCAGCGTTGTAAAGGGAGGGCGCGGGACCAGCTCCTACAATGAGCAGTTCTTC.